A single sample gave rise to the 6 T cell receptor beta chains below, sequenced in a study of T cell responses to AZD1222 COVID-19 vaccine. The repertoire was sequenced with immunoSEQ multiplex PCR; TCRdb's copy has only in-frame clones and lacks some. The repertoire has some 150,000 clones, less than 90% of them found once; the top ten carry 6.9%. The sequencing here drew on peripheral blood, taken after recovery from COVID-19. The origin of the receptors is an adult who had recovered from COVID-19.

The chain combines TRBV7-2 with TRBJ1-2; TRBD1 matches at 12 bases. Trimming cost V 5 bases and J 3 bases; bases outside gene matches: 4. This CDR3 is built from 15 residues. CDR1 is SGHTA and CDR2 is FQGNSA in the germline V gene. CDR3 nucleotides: TGTGCCAGCAGCCTTGGGACAGGGGGCGACTATGGCTACACCTTC. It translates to CASSLGTGGDYGYTF.

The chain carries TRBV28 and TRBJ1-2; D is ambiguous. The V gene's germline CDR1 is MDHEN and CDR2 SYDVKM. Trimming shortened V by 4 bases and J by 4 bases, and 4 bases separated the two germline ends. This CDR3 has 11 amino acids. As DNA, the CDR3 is TGTGCCAGCAGTTCCCTCTATGGCTACACCTTC. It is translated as CASSSLYGYTF.

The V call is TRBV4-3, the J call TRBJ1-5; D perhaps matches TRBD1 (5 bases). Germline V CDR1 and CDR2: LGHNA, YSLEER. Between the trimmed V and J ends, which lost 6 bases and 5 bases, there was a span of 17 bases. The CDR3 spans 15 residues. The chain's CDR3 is CASSSGTGPDQPQHF. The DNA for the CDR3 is TGCGCCAGCAGTTCCGGGACGGGGCCCGATCAGCCCCAGCATTTT.

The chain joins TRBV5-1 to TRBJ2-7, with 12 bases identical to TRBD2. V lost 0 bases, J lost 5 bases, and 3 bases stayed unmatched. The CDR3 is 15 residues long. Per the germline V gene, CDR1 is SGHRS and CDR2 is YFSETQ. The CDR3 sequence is CASSLGLAGVDEQYF. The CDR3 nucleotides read TGCGCCAGCAGCTTGGGACTAGCGGGAGTCGACGAGCAGTACTTC. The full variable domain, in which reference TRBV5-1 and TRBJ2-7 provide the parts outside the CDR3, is KAGVTQTPRYLIKTRGQQVTLSCSPISGHRSVSWYQQTPGQGLQFLFEYFSETQRNKGNFPGRFSGRQFSNSRSEMNVSTLELGDSALYLCASSLGLAGVDEQYFGPGTRLTVT.

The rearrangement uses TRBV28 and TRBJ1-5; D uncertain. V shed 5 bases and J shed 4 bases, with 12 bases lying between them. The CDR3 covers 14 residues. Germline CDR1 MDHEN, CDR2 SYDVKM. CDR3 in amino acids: CASSPTLGNQPQHF. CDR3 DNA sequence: TGTGCCAGCAGTCCGACCCTGGGGAATCAGCCCCAGCATTTT.

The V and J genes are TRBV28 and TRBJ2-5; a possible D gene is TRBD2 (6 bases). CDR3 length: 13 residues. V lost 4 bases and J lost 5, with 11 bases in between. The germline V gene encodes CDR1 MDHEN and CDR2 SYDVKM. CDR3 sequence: CASSSGAGETQYF. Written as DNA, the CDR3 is TGTGCCAGCAGTTCCGGGGCGGGGGAGACCCAGTACTTC.